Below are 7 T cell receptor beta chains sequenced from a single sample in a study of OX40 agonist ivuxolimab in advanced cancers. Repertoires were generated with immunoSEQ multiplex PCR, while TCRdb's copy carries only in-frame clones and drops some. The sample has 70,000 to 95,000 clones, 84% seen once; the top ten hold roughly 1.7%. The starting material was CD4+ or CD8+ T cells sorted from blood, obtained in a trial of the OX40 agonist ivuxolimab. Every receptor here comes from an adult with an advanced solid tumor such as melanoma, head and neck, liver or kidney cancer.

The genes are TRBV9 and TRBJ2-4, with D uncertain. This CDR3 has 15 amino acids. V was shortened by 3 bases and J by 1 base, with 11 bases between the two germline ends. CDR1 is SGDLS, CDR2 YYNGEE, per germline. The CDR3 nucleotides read TGTGCCAGCAGCGAGGAAGGACGGGCCAAAAACATTCAGTACTTC. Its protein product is CASSEEGRAKNIQYF. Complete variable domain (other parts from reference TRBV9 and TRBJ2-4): DSGVTQTPKHLITATGQRVTLRCSPRSGDLSVYWYQQSLDQGLQFLIQYYNGEERAKGNILERFSAQQFPDLHSELNLSSLELGDSALYFCASSEEGRAKNIQYFGAGTRLSVL.

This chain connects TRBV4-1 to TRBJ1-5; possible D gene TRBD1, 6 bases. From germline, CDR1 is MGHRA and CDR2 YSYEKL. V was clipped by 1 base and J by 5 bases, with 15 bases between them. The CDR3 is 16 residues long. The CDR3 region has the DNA TGCGCCAGCAGCCAAGCCCTAACAGGGTCCGATCAGCCCCAGCATTTT. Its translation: CASSQALTGSDQPQHF.

CDR3 loop: CASSSQPGQGGREQYF. CDR3 coding DNA: TGCGCCAGCAGCTCCCAACCGGGACAGGGTGGTAGGGAGCAGTACTTC. V usage is TRBV5-1 and J usage is TRBJ2-7; 9 positions match TRBD1. J gave up 7 bases and V 3 bases, and 14 bases lay outside the gene matches. This CDR3 has 16 residues. Germline V gene sequence: CDR1 SGHRS, CDR2 YFSETQ.

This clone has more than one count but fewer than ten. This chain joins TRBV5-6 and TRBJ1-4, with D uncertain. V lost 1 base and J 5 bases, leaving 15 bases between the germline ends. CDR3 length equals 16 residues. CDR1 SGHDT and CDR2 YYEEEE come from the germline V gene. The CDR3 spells CASSLFLGLRNEKLFF. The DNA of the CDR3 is TGTGCCAGCAGCTTGTTTCTGGGTCTACGGAATGAAAAACTGTTTTTT.

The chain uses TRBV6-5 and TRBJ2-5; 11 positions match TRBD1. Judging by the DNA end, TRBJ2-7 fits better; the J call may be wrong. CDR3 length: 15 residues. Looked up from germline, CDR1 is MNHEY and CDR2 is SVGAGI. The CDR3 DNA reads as TGTGCCAGCAGTTACGCGCCCGGGACAGGGGGCGAGCAGTACTTC. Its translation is CASSYAPGTGGEQYF.

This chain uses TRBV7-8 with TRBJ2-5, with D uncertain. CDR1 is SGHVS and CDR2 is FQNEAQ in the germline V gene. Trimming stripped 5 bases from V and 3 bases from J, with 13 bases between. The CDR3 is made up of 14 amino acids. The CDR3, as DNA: TGTGCCAGCAGCCGCGGCCAGGCAAAAGAGACCCAGTACTTC. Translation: CASSRGQAKETQYF.

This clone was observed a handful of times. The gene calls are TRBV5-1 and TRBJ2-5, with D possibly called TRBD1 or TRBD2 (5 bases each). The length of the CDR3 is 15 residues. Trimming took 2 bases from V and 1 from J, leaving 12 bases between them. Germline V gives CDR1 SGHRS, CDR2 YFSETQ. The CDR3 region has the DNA TGCGCCAGCAGCTTTCAGCCGGGGCGCCAAGAGACCCAGTACTTC. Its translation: CASSFQPGRQETQYF.